A selection of T cell receptor beta chains follows, all from one sample in a study of shared clonotypes between healthy human individuals. Profiling relied on immunoSEQ multiplex PCR, and the TCRdb table lists in-frame clones only, not all of them. The top ten clones hold 0.5% to 0.6% of a sample with over a million clones, approximately 80% of them seen once. Source material: memory CD4+ T cells from PBMCs. These TCRs come from a man younger than 35 in good health. Some clones in this sample may be carry-over from other donors' samples. CDR3s include the opening cysteine and the closing phenylalanine or tryptophan. A D gene is named only where the DNA matches it firmly. Size is omitted from some rows. Given values are once, few, many or a class for expanded clones.

abundance: once
v_gene: TRBV5-1
d_gene: .
j_gene: TRBJ2-4
CDR3nt: TGCGCCAGCAGCTTGGGTGGGAATGTGGCCAAAAACATTCAGTACTTC
CDR3aa: CASSLGGNVAKNIQYF

abundance: .
v_gene: TRBV18
d_gene: .
j_gene: TRBJ2-5
CDR3nt: TGTGCCAGCTCACCGGACGTTGGAGAGACCCAGTACTTC
CDR3aa: CASSPDVGETQYF

abundance: .
v_gene: TRBV7-2
d_gene: .
j_gene: TRBJ2-7
CDR3nt: TGTGCCAGCAGCTTAGACTATTCCTACGAGCAGTACTTC
CDR3aa: CASSLDYSYEQYF

abundance: .
v_gene: TRBV28
d_gene: .
j_gene: TRBJ2-5
CDR3nt: TGTGCCAGCAGTCTCCCGTCCGGTCAAGAGACCCAGTACTTC
CDR3aa: CASSLPSGQETQYF

abundance: .
v_gene: TRBV6-5
d_gene: .
j_gene: TRBJ1-2
CDR3nt: TGTGCCAGCAGTTCCCTCGCCGGTGGGGACTATGGCTACACCTTC
CDR3aa: CASSSLAGGDYGYTF

abundance: .
v_gene: TRBV10-2
d_gene: TRBD2
j_gene: TRBJ2-1
CDR3nt: TGCGCCAGCAGTCAAACTAGCGGCTCCTACAATGAGCAGTTCTTC
CDR3aa: CASSQTSGSYNEQFF

abundance: .
v_gene: TRBV27
d_gene: .
j_gene: TRBJ2-7
CDR3nt: TGTGCCAGCAGTTATCGACTAGGTGGCTACGAGCAGTACTTC
CDR3aa: CASSYRLGGYEQYF

abundance: .
v_gene: TRBV10-1
d_gene: .
j_gene: TRBJ2-2
CDR3nt: TGCGCCAGCAGTGTTCGGACGGGGGCCGGGGAGCTGTTTTTT
CDR3aa: CASSVRTGAGELFF

abundance: once
v_gene: TRBV5-6
d_gene: .
j_gene: TRBJ2-3
CDR3nt: TGTGCCAGCAGCTTGGAGAGGGGAGATACGCAGTATTTT
CDR3aa: CASSLERGDTQYF

abundance: .
v_gene: TRBV5-1
d_gene: .
j_gene: TRBJ1-4
CDR3nt: TGCGCCAGCAGTCGGGACCTCTCGTCGGGAGAAAAACTGTTTTTT
CDR3aa: CASSRDLSSGEKLFF

abundance: .
v_gene: TRBV19
d_gene: TRBD1
j_gene: TRBJ1-1
CDR3nt: TGTGCCACATCAGGGGGCATGGCGACTGAAGCTTTCTTT
CDR3aa: CATSGGMATEAFF

abundance: .
v_gene: TRBV19
d_gene: TRBD2
j_gene: TRBJ2-1
CDR3nt: TGTGCCAGTAGTATAGGCCTGGGACTACCCACCTATGAGCAGTTCTTC
CDR3aa: CASSIGLGLPTYEQFF

abundance: .
v_gene: TRBV4-1
d_gene: TRBD2
j_gene: TRBJ2-7
CDR3nt: TGCGCCAGCAGCCAAGAATTCAGCGGGAGGGCCACCGAGCAGTACTTC
CDR3aa: CASSQEFSGRATEQYF

abundance: .
v_gene: TRBV6-5
d_gene: .
j_gene: TRBJ1-2
CDR3nt: TGTGCCAGTAAAGTGGGGGGGGCAGGCTATGGCTACACCTTC
CDR3aa: CASKVGGAGYGYTF

abundance: .
v_gene: TRBV28
d_gene: TRBD2
j_gene: TRBJ2-7
CDR3nt: TGTGCCAGCATTCGACTAGCGGGAACTTACGAGCAGTACTTC
CDR3aa: CASIRLAGTYEQYF

abundance: .
v_gene: TRBV7-8
d_gene: .
j_gene: TRBJ2-4
CDR3nt: TGTGCCAGCAGCTTAGAGGGGGGGACGGACATTCAGTACTTC
CDR3aa: CASSLEGGTDIQYF

abundance: .
v_gene: TRBV19
d_gene: TRBD1
j_gene: TRBJ2-1
CDR3nt: TGTGCCAGTAGTGGGAGACAGGGGTTCTCCTACAATGAGCAGTTCTTC
CDR3aa: CASSGRQGFSYNEQFF

abundance: .
v_gene: TRBV28
d_gene: .
j_gene: TRBJ1-3
CDR3nt: TGTGCCAGCATCCTTTCAAACTCTGGAAACACCATATATTTT
CDR3aa: CASILSNSGNTIYF

abundance: .
v_gene: TRBV19
d_gene: .
j_gene: TRBJ2-2
CDR3nt: TGTGCCAGTAGTATAGTCCTAGGTCCCCCTATCGGGGAGCTGTTTTTT
CDR3aa: CASSIVLGPPIGELFF

abundance: .
v_gene: TRBV27
d_gene: TRBD1
j_gene: TRBJ2-2
CDR3nt: TGTGCCAGCAGTAGAGACAGGGCCACCGGGGAGCTGTTTTTT
CDR3aa: CASSRDRATGELFF

abundance: many
v_gene: TRBV28
d_gene: TRBD2
j_gene: TRBJ2-2
CDR3nt: TGTGCCAGCAGTTTAGGACTAGCGAGCACCGGGGAGCTGTTTTTT
CDR3aa: CASSLGLASTGELFF

abundance: .
v_gene: TRBV18
d_gene: TRBD1
j_gene: TRBJ2-3
CDR3nt: TGTGCCAGCGAAGGGACAGGCAGGACAGATACGCAGTATTTT
CDR3aa: CASEGTGRTDTQYF

abundance: .
v_gene: TRBV7-6
d_gene: .
j_gene: TRBJ2-2
CDR3nt: TGTGCCAGCAGCGAGCAGTCCCGCACCGGGGAGCTGTTTTTT
CDR3aa: CASSEQSRTGELFF

abundance: many
v_gene: TRBV7-2
d_gene: .
j_gene: TRBJ2-3
CDR3nt: TGTGCCAGCAGCTTAGCCCAAGGCGGGGGCACAGATACGCAGTATTTT
CDR3aa: CASSLAQGGGTDTQYF

abundance: .
v_gene: TRBV28
d_gene: TRBD2
j_gene: TRBJ2-4
CDR3nt: TGTGCCAGCAGTTTTACGGCTGGACTAGCGGGAGGGCTAGCCAAAAACATTCAGTACTTC
CDR3aa: CASSFTAGLAGGLAKNIQYF

abundance: .
v_gene: TRBV5-1
d_gene: .
j_gene: TRBJ2-5
CDR3nt: TGCGCCAGCAGCTTGGCCGGCGGGGCGGAGACCCAGTACTTC
CDR3aa: CASSLAGGAETQYF

abundance: .
v_gene: TRBV25-1
d_gene: TRBD2
j_gene: TRBJ2-5
CDR3nt: TGTGCCACCTCGCCAGCGGGAGGACAAGAGACCCAGTACTTC
CDR3aa: CATSPAGGQETQYF

abundance: once
v_gene: TRBV11-2
d_gene: .
j_gene: TRBJ1-3
CDR3nt: TGTGCCAGCAGCTTAGAAGCCAGCTCTGGAAACACCATATATTTT
CDR3aa: CASSLEASSGNTIYF

abundance: .
v_gene: TRBV5-1
d_gene: TRBD1
j_gene: TRBJ2-1
CDR3nt: TGCGCCAGCAGCATTCGGACAGGGGGTTTAGACGAGCAGTTCTTC
CDR3aa: CASSIRTGGLDEQFF

abundance: .
v_gene: TRBV6-1
d_gene: .
j_gene: TRBJ2-7
CDR3nt: TGTGCCAGCAGTGAAGCGTACGGGTGGGTTCCCTACGAGCAGTACTTC
CDR3aa: CASSEAYGWVPYEQYF

abundance: .
v_gene: TRBV6-5
d_gene: .
j_gene: TRBJ2-5
CDR3nt: TGTGCCAGCAGTTACACCCGGGGCCAAGAGACCCAGTACTTC
CDR3aa: CASSYTRGQETQYF

abundance: .
v_gene: TRBV5-6
d_gene: .
j_gene: TRBJ2-7
CDR3nt: TGTGCCAGCAGCTTGGATCCCGGGACCCCGGGCGAGCAGTACTTC
CDR3aa: CASSLDPGTPGEQYF

abundance: .
v_gene: TRBV6-1
d_gene: TRBD1
j_gene: TRBJ1-1
CDR3nt: TGTGCCAGCGCCCGGGACAGGGGGCTGAACACTGAAGCTTTCTTT
CDR3aa: CASARDRGLNTEAFF

abundance: .
v_gene: TRBV4-2
d_gene: TRBD1
j_gene: TRBJ2-7
CDR3nt: TGTGCCAGCAGCCAAGCAATGGGGACAGGGGTTACCTACGAGCAGTACTTC
CDR3aa: CASSQAMGTGVTYEQYF

abundance: .
v_gene: TRBV6-5
d_gene: .
j_gene: TRBJ1-3
CDR3nt: TGTGCCAGCAGTTACTCCTCGAACACCATATATTTT
CDR3aa: CASSYSSNTIYF

abundance: .
v_gene: TRBV27
d_gene: .
j_gene: TRBJ1-4
CDR3nt: TGTGCCAGCAGGGCCCAGGGGAGGGGGTTGGGAAAACTGTTTTTT
CDR3aa: CASRAQGRGLGKLFF

abundance: many
v_gene: TRBV7-9
d_gene: .
j_gene: TRBJ2-4
CDR3nt: TGTGCCAGCAGCTTAGTGCAGGGAAACATTCAGTACTTC
CDR3aa: CASSLVQGNIQYF

abundance: .
v_gene: TRBV5-1
d_gene: .
j_gene: TRBJ2-5
CDR3nt: TGCGCCAGCAGTCGGGTTATCCAAGAGACCCAGTACTTC
CDR3aa: CASSRVIQETQYF

abundance: many
v_gene: TRBV27
d_gene: TRBD2
j_gene: TRBJ2-1
CDR3nt: TGTGCCAGCAGTTTATCTCAGACTAGCGGGAGGGGGAATGAGCAGTTCTTC
CDR3aa: CASSLSQTSGRGNEQFF

abundance: .
v_gene: TRBV28
d_gene: TRBD1
j_gene: TRBJ1-5
CDR3nt: TGTGCCAGCAGTTTATGGAGCAGGGGGCTGGGACAGCCCCAGCATTTT
CDR3aa: CASSLWSRGLGQPQHF

abundance: .
v_gene: TRBV25-1
d_gene: TRBD2
j_gene: TRBJ2-7
CDR3nt: TGTGCCAGCAGTGAATGGAGGCCATATAGCGGGAAGTTTAACGAGCAGTACTTC
CDR3aa: CASSEWRPYSGKFNEQYF

abundance: once
v_gene: TRBV7-6
d_gene: .
j_gene: TRBJ2-2
CDR3nt: TGTGCCAGCAGCTTAGCAGGCGGGGAGCTGTTTTTT
CDR3aa: CASSLAGGELFF

abundance: .
v_gene: TRBV5-1
d_gene: .
j_gene: TRBJ2-2
CDR3nt: TGCGCCAGCAGCTTGATGGCAGTCCCCACCGGGGAGCTGTTTTTT
CDR3aa: CASSLMAVPTGELFF

abundance: once
v_gene: TRBV7-2
d_gene: TRBD2
j_gene: TRBJ2-1
CDR3nt: TGTGCCAGCAGCTTAGTCGGGACTAGCGGGAGGGATGAGCAGTTCTTC
CDR3aa: CASSLVGTSGRDEQFF

abundance: few
v_gene: TRBV2
d_gene: .
j_gene: TRBJ2-7
CDR3nt: TGTGCCAGCAGTGGCTTAGGCTACGAGCAGTACTTC
CDR3aa: CASSGLGYEQYF

abundance: few
v_gene: TRBV29-1
d_gene: .
j_gene: TRBJ1-5
CDR3nt: TGCAGCGTTGAAGTGGACGGAGATATGCCCCAGCATTTT
CDR3aa: CSVEVDGDMPQHF

abundance: .
v_gene: TRBV9
d_gene: TRBD2
j_gene: TRBJ2-5
CDR3nt: TGTGCCAGCAGCCAGGGACTAGCGGGAGGGTCGGGGGAGACCCAGTACTTC
CDR3aa: CASSQGLAGGSGETQYF

abundance: .
v_gene: TRBV19
d_gene: TRBD2
j_gene: TRBJ2-1
CDR3nt: TGTGCCAGTAGCCCCAGAAGGCTAGCGGGGACGGGAATATACAATGAGCAGTTCTTC
CDR3aa: CASSPRRLAGTGIYNEQFF

abundance: .
v_gene: TRBV28
d_gene: TRBD2
j_gene: TRBJ2-7
CDR3nt: TGTGCCAGCAGTCCCCGGACTAGCGGGAGGAACTACGAGCAGTACTTC
CDR3aa: CASSPRTSGRNYEQYF

abundance: many
v_gene: TRBV19
d_gene: .
j_gene: TRBJ1-5
CDR3nt: TGTGCCAGTAGTCCCGGGTCCGGGCAGCCCCAGCATTTT
CDR3aa: CASSPGSGQPQHF